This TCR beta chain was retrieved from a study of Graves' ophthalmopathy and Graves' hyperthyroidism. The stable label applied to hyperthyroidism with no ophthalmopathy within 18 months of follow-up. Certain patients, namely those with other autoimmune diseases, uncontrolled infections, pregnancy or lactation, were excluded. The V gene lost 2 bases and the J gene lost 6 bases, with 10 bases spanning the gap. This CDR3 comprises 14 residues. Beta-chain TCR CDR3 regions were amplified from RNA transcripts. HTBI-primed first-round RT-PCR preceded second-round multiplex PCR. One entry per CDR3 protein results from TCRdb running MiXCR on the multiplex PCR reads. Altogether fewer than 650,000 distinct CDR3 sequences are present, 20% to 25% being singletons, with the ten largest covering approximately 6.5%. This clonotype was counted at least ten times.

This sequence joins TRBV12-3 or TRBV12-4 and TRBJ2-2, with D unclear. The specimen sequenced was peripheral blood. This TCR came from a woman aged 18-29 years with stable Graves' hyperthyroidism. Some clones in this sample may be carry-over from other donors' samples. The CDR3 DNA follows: TGTGCCAGCAGTTTACTTACTGCATCCGGGGAGCTGTTTTTT. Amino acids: CASSLLTASGELFF.